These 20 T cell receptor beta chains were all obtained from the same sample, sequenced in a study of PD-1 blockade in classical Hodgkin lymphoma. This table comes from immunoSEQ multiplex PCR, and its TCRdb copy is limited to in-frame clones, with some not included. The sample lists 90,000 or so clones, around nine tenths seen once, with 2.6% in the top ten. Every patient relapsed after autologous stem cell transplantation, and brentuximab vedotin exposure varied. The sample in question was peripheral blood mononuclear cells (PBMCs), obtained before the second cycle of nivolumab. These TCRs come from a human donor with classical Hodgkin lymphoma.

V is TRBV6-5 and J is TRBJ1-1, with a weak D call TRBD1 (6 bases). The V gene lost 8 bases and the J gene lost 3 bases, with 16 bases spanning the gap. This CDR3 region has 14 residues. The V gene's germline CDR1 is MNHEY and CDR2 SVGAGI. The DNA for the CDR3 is TGTGCCAGCTGGGAGGGGGGAGGGCACACTGAAGCTTTCTTT. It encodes CASWEGGGHTEAFF.

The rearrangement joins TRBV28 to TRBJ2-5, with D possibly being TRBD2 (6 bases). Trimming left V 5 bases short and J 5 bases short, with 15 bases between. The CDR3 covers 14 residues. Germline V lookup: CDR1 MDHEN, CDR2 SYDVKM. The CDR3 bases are TGTGCCAGCAGTCTCTTCGACAGCGGGGAGACCCAGTACTTC. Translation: CASSLFDSGETQYF.

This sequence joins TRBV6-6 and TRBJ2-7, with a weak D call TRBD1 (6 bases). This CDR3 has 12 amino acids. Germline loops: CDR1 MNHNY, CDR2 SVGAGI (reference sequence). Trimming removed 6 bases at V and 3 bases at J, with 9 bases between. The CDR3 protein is CASSFRGYEQYF. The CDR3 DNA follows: TGTGCCAGCAGCTTCAGGGGCTACGAGCAGTACTTC.

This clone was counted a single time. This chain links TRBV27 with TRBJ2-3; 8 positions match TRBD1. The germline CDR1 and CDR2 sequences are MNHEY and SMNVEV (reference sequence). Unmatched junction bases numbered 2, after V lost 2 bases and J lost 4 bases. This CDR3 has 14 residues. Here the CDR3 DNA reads TGTGCCAGCAGTTTACAGGGGGCGGCAGATACGCAGTATTTT. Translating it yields CASSLQGAADTQYF.

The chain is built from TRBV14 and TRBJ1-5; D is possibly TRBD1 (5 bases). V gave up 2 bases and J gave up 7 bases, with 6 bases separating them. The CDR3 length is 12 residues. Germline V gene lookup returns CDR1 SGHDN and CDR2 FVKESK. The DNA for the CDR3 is TGTGCCAGCAGCCAAAGGGACCAGCCCCAGCATTTT. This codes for CASSQRDQPQHF. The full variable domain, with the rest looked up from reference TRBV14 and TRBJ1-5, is EAGVTQFPSHSVIEKGQTVTLRCDPISGHDNLYWYRRVMGKEIKFLLHFVKESKQDESGMPNNRFLAERTGGTYSTLKVQPAELEDSGVYFCASSQRDQPQHFGDGTRLSIL.

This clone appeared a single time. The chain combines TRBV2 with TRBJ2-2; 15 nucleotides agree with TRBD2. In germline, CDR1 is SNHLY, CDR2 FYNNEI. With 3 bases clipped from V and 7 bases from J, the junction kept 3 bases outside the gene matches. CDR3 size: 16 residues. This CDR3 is CASSDGTSGRNGELFF. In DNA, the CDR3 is TGTGCCAGCAGTGACGGGACTAGCGGGAGGAACGGGGAGCTGTTTTTT. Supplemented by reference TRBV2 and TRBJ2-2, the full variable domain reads EPEVTQTPSHQVTQMGQEVILRCVPISNHLYFYWYRQILGQKVEFLVSFYNNEISEKSEIFDDQFSVERPDGSNFTLKIRSTKLEDSAMYFCASSDGTSGRNGELFFGEGSRLTVL.

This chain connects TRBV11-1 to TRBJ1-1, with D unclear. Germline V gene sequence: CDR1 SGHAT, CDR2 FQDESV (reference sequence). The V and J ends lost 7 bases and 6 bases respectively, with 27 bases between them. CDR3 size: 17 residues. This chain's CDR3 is CASTRMGFSGTVAEAFF. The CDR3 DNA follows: TGTGCCAGCACCCGGATGGGGTTTAGTGGTACAGTCGCTGAAGCTTTCTTT.

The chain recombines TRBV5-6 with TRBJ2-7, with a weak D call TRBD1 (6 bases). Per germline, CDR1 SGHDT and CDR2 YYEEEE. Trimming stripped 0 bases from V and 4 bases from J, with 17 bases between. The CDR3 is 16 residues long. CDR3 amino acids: CASSLGAQGDLYEQYF. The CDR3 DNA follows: TGTGCCAGCAGCTTGGGGGCACAGGGTGATTTGTACGAGCAGTACTTC.

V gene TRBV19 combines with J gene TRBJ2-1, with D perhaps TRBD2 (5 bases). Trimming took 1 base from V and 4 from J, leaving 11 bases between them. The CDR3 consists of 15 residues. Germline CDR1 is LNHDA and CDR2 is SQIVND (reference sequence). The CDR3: CASSIGQRLYNEQFF. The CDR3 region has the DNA TGTGCCAGTAGTATAGGCCAGCGGCTATACAATGAGCAGTTCTTC.

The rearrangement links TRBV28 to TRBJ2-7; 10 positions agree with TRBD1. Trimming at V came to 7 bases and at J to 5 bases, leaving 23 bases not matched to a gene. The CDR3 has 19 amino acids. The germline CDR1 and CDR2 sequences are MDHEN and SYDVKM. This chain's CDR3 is CASTAIRDRGWRNPNEQYF. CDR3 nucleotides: TGTGCCAGCACCGCTATCCGGGACAGGGGATGGAGAAACCCAAACGAGCAGTACTTC.

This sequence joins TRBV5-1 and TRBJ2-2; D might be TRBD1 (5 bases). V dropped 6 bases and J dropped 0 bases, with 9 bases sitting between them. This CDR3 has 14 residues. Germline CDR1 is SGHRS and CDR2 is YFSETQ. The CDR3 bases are TGCGCCAGCACCAGGGCATCGAACACCGGGGAGCTGTTTTTT. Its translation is CASTRASNTGELFF.

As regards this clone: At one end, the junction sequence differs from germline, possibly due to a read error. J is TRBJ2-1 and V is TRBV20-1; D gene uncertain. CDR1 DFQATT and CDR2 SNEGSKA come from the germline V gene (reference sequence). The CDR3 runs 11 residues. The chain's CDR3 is CSARGGSRLLF. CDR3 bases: TGCAGTGCTAGAGGTGGGTCTCGTCTTCTCTTC.

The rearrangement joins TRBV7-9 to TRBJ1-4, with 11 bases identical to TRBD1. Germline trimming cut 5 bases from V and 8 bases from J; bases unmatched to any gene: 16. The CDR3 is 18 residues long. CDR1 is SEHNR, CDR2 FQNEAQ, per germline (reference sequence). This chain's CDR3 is CASSPRTGGVKDPEKLFF. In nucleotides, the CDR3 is TGTGCCAGCAGCCCCCGGACAGGGGGCGTTAAGGACCCGGAAAAACTGTTTTTT.

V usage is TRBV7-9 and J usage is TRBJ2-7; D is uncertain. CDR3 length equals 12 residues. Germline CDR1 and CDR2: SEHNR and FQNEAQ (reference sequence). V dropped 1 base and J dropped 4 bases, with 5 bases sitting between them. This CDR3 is CASSLGDYEQYF. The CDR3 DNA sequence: TGTGCCAGCAGCTTAGGAGATTACGAGCAGTACTTC.

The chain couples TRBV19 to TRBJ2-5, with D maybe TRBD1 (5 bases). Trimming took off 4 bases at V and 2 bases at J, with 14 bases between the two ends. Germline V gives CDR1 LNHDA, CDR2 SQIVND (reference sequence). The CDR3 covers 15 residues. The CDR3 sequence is CASSKGWGRQETQYF. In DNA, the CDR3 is TGTGCCAGTAGTAAGGGGTGGGGAAGACAAGAGACCCAGTACTTC.

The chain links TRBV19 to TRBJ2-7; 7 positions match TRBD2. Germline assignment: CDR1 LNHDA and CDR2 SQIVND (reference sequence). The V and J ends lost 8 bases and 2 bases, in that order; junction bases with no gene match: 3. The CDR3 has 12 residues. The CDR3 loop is CASGGGAYEQYF. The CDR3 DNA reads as TGTGCCAGTGGGGGGGGAGCCTACGAGCAGTACTTC.

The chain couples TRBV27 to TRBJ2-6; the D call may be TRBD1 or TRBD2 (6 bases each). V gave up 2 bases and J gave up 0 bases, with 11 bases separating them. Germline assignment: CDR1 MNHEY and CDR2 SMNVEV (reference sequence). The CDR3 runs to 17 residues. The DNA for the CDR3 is TGTGCCAGCAGTTTAACGGGGGCCCGCTCTGGGGCCAACGTCCTGACTTTC. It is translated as CASSLTGARSGANVLTF. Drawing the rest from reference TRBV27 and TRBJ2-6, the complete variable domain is EAQVTQNPRYLITVTGKKLTVTCSQNMNHEYMSWYRQDPGLGLRQIYYSMNVEVTDKGDVPEGYKVSRKEKRNFPLILESPSPNQTSLYFCASSLTGARSGANVLTFGAGSRLTVL.

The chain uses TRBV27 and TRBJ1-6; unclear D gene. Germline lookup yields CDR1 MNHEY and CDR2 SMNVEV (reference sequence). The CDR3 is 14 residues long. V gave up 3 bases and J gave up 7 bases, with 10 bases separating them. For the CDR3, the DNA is TGTGCCAGCAGTTTGGGCGGTTCCAATTCACCCCTCCACTTT. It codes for CASSLGGSNSPLHF.

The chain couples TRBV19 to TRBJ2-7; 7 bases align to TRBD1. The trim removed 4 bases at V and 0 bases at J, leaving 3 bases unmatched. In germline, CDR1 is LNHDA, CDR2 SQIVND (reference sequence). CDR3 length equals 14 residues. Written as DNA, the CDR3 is TGTGCCAGTAGTAGGGGGACAGACTCCTACGAGCAGTACTTC. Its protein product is CASSRGTDSYEQYF. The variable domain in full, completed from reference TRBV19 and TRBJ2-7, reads DGGITQSPKYLFRKEGQNVTLSCEQNLNHDAMYWYRQDPGQGLRLIYYSQIVNDFQKGDIAEGYSVSREKKESFPLTVTSAQKNPTAFYLCASSRGTDSYEQYFGPGTRLTVT.

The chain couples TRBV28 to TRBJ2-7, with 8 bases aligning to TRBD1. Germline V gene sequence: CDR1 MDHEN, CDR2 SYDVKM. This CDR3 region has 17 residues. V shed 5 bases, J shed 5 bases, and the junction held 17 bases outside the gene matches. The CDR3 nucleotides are TGTGCCAGCAGTCTCTACGCTTTGCCAGGACAGGGACACGAGCAGTACTTC. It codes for CASSLYALPGQGHEQYF.